A single T cell receptor (beta chain) is shown here with its context. Antigen specificity is unknown. This sample stems from a study of T cell responses to AZD1222 COVID-19 vaccine. General observations from the study: Two AZD1222 administrations were followed by greater Spike-specific TCR breadth and depth. Possibly, clonal diversity was underestimated; donors were largely white British and included more females.

The V end was cut by 5 bases, the J end by 4 bases, with 14 bases between. CDR3 length: 15 amino acids. Germline assignment: CDR1 LNHDA and CDR2 SQIVND (reference sequence). Sequencing was performed with immunoSEQ multiplex PCR; in TCRdb, only in-frame clones are kept and a portion is missing. The table lists 100,000 to 150,000 clones, about 85% of them singletons. The receptor comes from an adult who received the AZD1222 COVID-19 vaccine. Specimen: peripheral blood, collected 28 days after the second AZD1222 dose. The chain recombines TRBV19 with TRBJ1-4; a possible D gene is TRBD1 (5 bases). CDR3 loop: CASSPQTAGNEKLFF. CDR3 DNA sequence: TGTGCCAGTAGTCCTCAGACAGCGGGTAATGAAAAACTGTTTTTT.